These T cell receptor beta chains were read from a single sample in a study of vaccination effects on CD4 cells after COVID-19. The method was immunoSEQ multiplex PCR; TCRdb's version includes in-frame clones alone and lacks a portion of them. This table has around 66,000 clones, about 79% appearing once. For these TCRs, the target antigens are not known. Sequencing was performed on CD4+ T cells from PBMCs cultured with HCoV-OC43 spike peptides, taken before COVID-19 vaccination. These TCRs come from a human donor who received a COVID-19 vaccine. Each CDR3 is given with its conserved first and last residue. Each record gives: clone size, J gene, D gene, V gene, CDR3 protein, CDR3 DNA. The D gene is left open where the match is weak. A row's size may be missing; if present it is once, few, many or a size class.

clone size: NA; J gene: TRBJ2-3; D gene: NA; V gene: TRBV18; CDR3 protein: CASSRAGTATDTQYF; CDR3 DNA: TGTGCCAGCTCACGGGCGGGTACCGCCACAGATACGCAGTATTTT
clone size: NA; J gene: TRBJ1-5; D gene: NA; V gene: TRBV24-1; CDR3 protein: CATSDQGFSQPQHF; CDR3 DNA: TGTGCCACCAGTGACCAAGGGTTCTCTCAGCCCCAGCATTTT
clone size: NA; J gene: TRBJ1-2; D gene: NA; V gene: TRBV2; CDR3 protein: CASSGDTYGYTF; CDR3 DNA: TGTGCCAGCAGTGGTGATACCTATGGCTACACCTTC
clone size: NA; J gene: TRBJ1-1; D gene: NA; V gene: TRBV6-1; CDR3 protein: CASSEALAWAQNTEAFF; CDR3 DNA: TGTGCCAGCAGTGAAGCCCTCGCCTGGGCACAAAACACTGAAGCTTTCTTT
clone size: NA; J gene: TRBJ2-3; D gene: TRBD1; V gene: TRBV3-1/TRBV3-2; CDR3 protein: CASSPGPSSGGDTQYF; CDR3 DNA: TGTGCCAGCAGCCCCGGGCCATCTTCAGGGGGAGATACGCAGTATTTT
clone size: NA; J gene: TRBJ1-3; D gene: NA; V gene: TRBV7-9; CDR3 protein: CASRSQSSGNTIYF; CDR3 DNA: TGTGCCAGCAGGTCCCAGAGCTCTGGAAACACCATATATTTT
clone size: NA; J gene: TRBJ1-1; D gene: NA; V gene: TRBV4-1; CDR3 protein: CASSPRTSLNTEAFF; CDR3 DNA: TGCGCCAGCAGCCCTCGGACAAGCTTAAACACTGAAGCTTTCTTT
clone size: NA; J gene: TRBJ1-6; D gene: NA; V gene: TRBV21-1; CDR3 protein: CASSRTGTDNSPLHF; CDR3 DNA: TGTGCCAGCAGCAGAACCGGGACAGATAATTCACCCCTCCACTTT
clone size: NA; J gene: TRBJ1-3; D gene: NA; V gene: TRBV19; CDR3 protein: CASTRGDGRNTIYF; CDR3 DNA: TGTGCCAGTACCCGGGGGGACGGAAGAAACACCATATATTTT
clone size: NA; J gene: TRBJ2-3; D gene: TRBD2; V gene: TRBV4-3; CDR3 protein: CASSRVAGVLTDTQYF; CDR3 DNA: TGCGCCAGCAGTCGAGTGGCGGGGGTGCTCACAGATACGCAGTATTTT
clone size: NA; J gene: TRBJ1-1; D gene: NA; V gene: TRBV28; CDR3 protein: CASMRGSNEAFF; CDR3 DNA: TGTGCCAGCATGCGGGGGTCGAATGAAGCTTTCTTT
clone size: NA; J gene: TRBJ1-5; D gene: NA; V gene: TRBV12-3/TRBV12-4; CDR3 protein: CASSLSDQPQHF; CDR3 DNA: TGTGCCAGCAGTCTCAGCGATCAGCCCCAGCATTTT
clone size: NA; J gene: TRBJ1-5; D gene: NA; V gene: TRBV12-3/TRBV12-4; CDR3 protein: CASTRSEQPQHF; CDR3 DNA: TGTGCCAGCACCCGATCGGAGCAGCCCCAGCATTTT
clone size: NA; J gene: TRBJ1-5; D gene: NA; V gene: TRBV19; CDR3 protein: CASSISHNGQPQHF; CDR3 DNA: TGTGCCAGTAGTATCTCTCATAACGGGCAGCCCCAGCATTTT
clone size: NA; J gene: TRBJ1-2; D gene: NA; V gene: TRBV3-1/TRBV3-2; CDR3 protein: CASSQAGTTAAYTF; CDR3 DNA: TGTGCCAGCAGTCAAGCGGGGACCACGGCGGCCTACACCTTC
clone size: NA; J gene: TRBJ2-3; D gene: TRBD2; V gene: TRBV7-3; CDR3 protein: CASSPRGALAGTQYF; CDR3 DNA: TGTGCCAGCAGCCCGCGGGGGGCCCTAGCGGGTACGCAGTATTTT
clone size: few; J gene: TRBJ2-1; D gene: NA; V gene: TRBV6-2/TRBV6-3; CDR3 protein: CASSYSYREQFF; CDR3 DNA: TGTGCCAGCAGTTACTCCTACAGAGAGCAGTTCTTC
clone size: NA; J gene: TRBJ2-5; D gene: NA; V gene: TRBV24-1; CDR3 protein: CATSDSGPRETQYF; CDR3 DNA: TGTGCCACCAGTGATTCGGGGCCCAGAGAGACCCAGTACTTC
clone size: NA; J gene: TRBJ1-1; D gene: NA; V gene: TRBV7-9; CDR3 protein: CASIQSGDGTEAFF; CDR3 DNA: TGTGCCAGCATCCAATCGGGCGATGGGACAGAAGCTTTCTTT
clone size: NA; J gene: TRBJ2-3; D gene: NA; V gene: TRBV25-1; CDR3 protein: CASSEYRSTQYF; CDR3 DNA: TGTGCCAGCAGTGAATATAGGAGTACGCAGTATTTT
clone size: NA; J gene: TRBJ1-2; D gene: TRBD1; V gene: TRBV6-5; CDR3 protein: CASSRTGVDYGYTF; CDR3 DNA: TGTGCCAGCAGTCGGACAGGGGTTGACTATGGCTACACCTTC
clone size: NA; J gene: TRBJ1-5; D gene: TRBD1; V gene: TRBV18; CDR3 protein: CASSPQTGREPQHF; CDR3 DNA: TGTGCCAGCTCACCACAGACAGGGAGGGAGCCCCAGCATTTT
clone size: NA; J gene: TRBJ2-4; D gene: TRBD1; V gene: TRBV11-1; CDR3 protein: CASSLGQKNIQYF; CDR3 DNA: TGTGCCAGCAGCTTGGGACAGAAAAACATTCAGTACTTC
clone size: NA; J gene: TRBJ1-1; D gene: NA; V gene: TRBV19; CDR3 protein: CASSSKVPTSSAFF; CDR3 DNA: TGTGCCAGTAGTTCTAAAGTCCCCACATCGTCAGCTTTCTTT
clone size: NA; J gene: TRBJ2-5; D gene: TRBD2; V gene: TRBV5-1; CDR3 protein: CASSPRTSGAPGTQYF; CDR3 DNA: TGCGCCAGCAGCCCGCGGACTAGCGGGGCCCCGGGGACCCAGTACTTC
clone size: NA; J gene: TRBJ1-2; D gene: TRBD1; V gene: TRBV6-5; CDR3 protein: CASSHAPQGNYGYTF; CDR3 DNA: TGTGCCAGCAGTCATGCGCCACAGGGGAACTATGGCTACACCTTC
clone size: NA; J gene: TRBJ1-3; D gene: NA; V gene: TRBV7-9; CDR3 protein: CASSLGKGLPSGNTIYF; CDR3 DNA: TGTGCCAGCAGCTTAGGGAAAGGATTGCCTTCTGGAAACACCATATATTTT
clone size: NA; J gene: TRBJ1-4; D gene: NA; V gene: TRBV5-1; CDR3 protein: CASSLVGAGEKLFF; CDR3 DNA: TGCGCCAGCAGCTTGGTTGGGGCAGGGGAAAAACTGTTTTTT
clone size: NA; J gene: TRBJ1-1; D gene: NA; V gene: TRBV24-1; CDR3 protein: CATSFGVGTEAFF; CDR3 DNA: TGTGCCACCAGTTTCGGGGTAGGTACTGAAGCTTTCTTT
clone size: NA; J gene: TRBJ2-1; D gene: NA; V gene: TRBV18; CDR3 protein: CASSDSGYSYNEQFF; CDR3 DNA: TGTGCCAGCTCAGACTCAGGTTACTCCTACAATGAGCAGTTCTTC
clone size: NA; J gene: TRBJ1-3; D gene: NA; V gene: TRBV9; CDR3 protein: CASSVGGGTSGNTIYF; CDR3 DNA: TGTGCCAGCAGCGTAGGGGGGGGAACGTCCGGAAACACCATATATTTT
clone size: NA; J gene: TRBJ1-1; D gene: NA; V gene: TRBV4-1; CDR3 protein: CASRTGHGANTEAFF; CDR3 DNA: TGCGCCAGCAGAACAGGACACGGAGCGAACACTGAAGCTTTCTTT
clone size: NA; J gene: TRBJ2-3; D gene: NA; V gene: TRBV19; CDR3 protein: CASSIAHAINTQYF; CDR3 DNA: TGTGCCAGTAGTATCGCCCACGCCATTAATACGCAGTATTTT
clone size: once; J gene: TRBJ2-5; D gene: TRBD2; V gene: TRBV5-1; CDR3 protein: CASSLVTGGLETQYF; CDR3 DNA: TGCGCCAGCAGCTTGGTAACGGGGGGGCTTGAGACCCAGTACTTC
clone size: NA; J gene: TRBJ1-5; D gene: TRBD1; V gene: TRBV6-2/TRBV6-3; CDR3 protein: CASSPTGAGSNQPQHF; CDR3 DNA: TGTGCCAGCAGCCCTACAGGGGCAGGGAGCAATCAGCCCCAGCATTTT
clone size: NA; J gene: TRBJ2-2; D gene: NA; V gene: TRBV15; CDR3 protein: CATSIGALTGELFF; CDR3 DNA: TGTGCCACCAGTATAGGGGCCCTCACCGGGGAGCTGTTTTTT
clone size: once; J gene: TRBJ2-5; D gene: TRBD1; V gene: TRBV14; CDR3 protein: CASSPDRGRSRETQYF; CDR3 DNA: TGTGCCAGCAGCCCCGACAGGGGACGGTCAAGGGAGACCCAGTACTTC
clone size: NA; J gene: TRBJ2-3; D gene: NA; V gene: TRBV7-3; CDR3 protein: CASSLNPTSTDTQYF; CDR3 DNA: TGTGCCAGCAGCTTAAACCCTACTAGCACAGATACGCAGTATTTT
clone size: NA; J gene: TRBJ1-1; D gene: TRBD1; V gene: TRBV28; CDR3 protein: CASTITGTETEAFF; CDR3 DNA: TGTGCCAGCACCATAACCGGGACAGAGACTGAAGCTTTCTTT
clone size: NA; J gene: TRBJ1-5; D gene: NA; V gene: TRBV7-8; CDR3 protein: CASSLDASNQPQHF; CDR3 DNA: TGTGCCAGCAGCTTAGACGCCAGCAATCAGCCCCAGCATTTT
clone size: NA; J gene: TRBJ1-1; D gene: NA; V gene: TRBV7-3; CDR3 protein: CASSLNPNRQVNTEAFF; CDR3 DNA: TGTGCCAGCAGCTTAAACCCTAATCGGCAGGTGAACACTGAAGCTTTCTTT
clone size: NA; J gene: TRBJ2-5; D gene: NA; V gene: TRBV5-1; CDR3 protein: CASSLAGTHQETQYF; CDR3 DNA: TGCGCCAGCAGCCTGGCCGGGACACACCAAGAGACCCAGTACTTC
clone size: NA; J gene: TRBJ1-4; D gene: TRBD1; V gene: TRBV15; CDR3 protein: CATSSRTGAGYEKLFF; CDR3 DNA: TGTGCCACCAGCTCCCGGACAGGGGCGGGGTATGAAAAACTGTTTTTT
clone size: NA; J gene: TRBJ1-5; D gene: NA; V gene: TRBV2; CDR3 protein: CASKIWDDQPQHF; CDR3 DNA: TGTGCCAGCAAAATCTGGGACGATCAGCCCCAGCATTTT
clone size: NA; J gene: TRBJ2-2; D gene: NA; V gene: TRBV21-1; CDR3 protein: CASSKAPNTGELFF; CDR3 DNA: TGTGCCAGCAGCAAGGCCCCGAACACCGGGGAGCTGTTTTTT
clone size: NA; J gene: TRBJ2-2; D gene: TRBD1; V gene: TRBV7-2; CDR3 protein: CASSLVGQGAGTGELFF; CDR3 DNA: TGTGCCAGCAGCTTAGTTGGGCAGGGGGCGGGAACCGGGGAGCTGTTTTTT
clone size: NA; J gene: TRBJ2-3; D gene: NA; V gene: TRBV18; CDR3 protein: CASSPPRDGVTDTQYF; CDR3 DNA: TGTGCCAGCTCACCTCCCCGGGACGGTGTCACAGATACGCAGTATTTT
clone size: few; J gene: TRBJ2-2; D gene: NA; V gene: TRBV3-1/TRBV3-2; CDR3 protein: CASSSSRAQGGNTGELFF; CDR3 DNA: TGTGCCAGCAGCTCATCTCGAGCCCAGGGCGGGAACACCGGGGAGCTGTTTTTT
clone size: few; J gene: TRBJ1-4; D gene: NA; V gene: TRBV19; CDR3 protein: CASTRRSGSEKLFF; CDR3 DNA: TGTGCCAGTACCCGGCGGTCAGGGAGTGAAAAACTGTTTTTT
clone size: NA; J gene: TRBJ2-1; D gene: TRBD2; V gene: TRBV19; CDR3 protein: CASSGLAGVLFEQFF; CDR3 DNA: TGTGCCAGCTCCGGACTAGCGGGGGTATTATTTGAGCAGTTCTTC
clone size: NA; J gene: TRBJ1-5; D gene: NA; V gene: TRBV2; CDR3 protein: CASSESGVNQPQHF; CDR3 DNA: TGTGCCAGCAGTGAATCTGGGGTTAATCAGCCCCAGCATTTT